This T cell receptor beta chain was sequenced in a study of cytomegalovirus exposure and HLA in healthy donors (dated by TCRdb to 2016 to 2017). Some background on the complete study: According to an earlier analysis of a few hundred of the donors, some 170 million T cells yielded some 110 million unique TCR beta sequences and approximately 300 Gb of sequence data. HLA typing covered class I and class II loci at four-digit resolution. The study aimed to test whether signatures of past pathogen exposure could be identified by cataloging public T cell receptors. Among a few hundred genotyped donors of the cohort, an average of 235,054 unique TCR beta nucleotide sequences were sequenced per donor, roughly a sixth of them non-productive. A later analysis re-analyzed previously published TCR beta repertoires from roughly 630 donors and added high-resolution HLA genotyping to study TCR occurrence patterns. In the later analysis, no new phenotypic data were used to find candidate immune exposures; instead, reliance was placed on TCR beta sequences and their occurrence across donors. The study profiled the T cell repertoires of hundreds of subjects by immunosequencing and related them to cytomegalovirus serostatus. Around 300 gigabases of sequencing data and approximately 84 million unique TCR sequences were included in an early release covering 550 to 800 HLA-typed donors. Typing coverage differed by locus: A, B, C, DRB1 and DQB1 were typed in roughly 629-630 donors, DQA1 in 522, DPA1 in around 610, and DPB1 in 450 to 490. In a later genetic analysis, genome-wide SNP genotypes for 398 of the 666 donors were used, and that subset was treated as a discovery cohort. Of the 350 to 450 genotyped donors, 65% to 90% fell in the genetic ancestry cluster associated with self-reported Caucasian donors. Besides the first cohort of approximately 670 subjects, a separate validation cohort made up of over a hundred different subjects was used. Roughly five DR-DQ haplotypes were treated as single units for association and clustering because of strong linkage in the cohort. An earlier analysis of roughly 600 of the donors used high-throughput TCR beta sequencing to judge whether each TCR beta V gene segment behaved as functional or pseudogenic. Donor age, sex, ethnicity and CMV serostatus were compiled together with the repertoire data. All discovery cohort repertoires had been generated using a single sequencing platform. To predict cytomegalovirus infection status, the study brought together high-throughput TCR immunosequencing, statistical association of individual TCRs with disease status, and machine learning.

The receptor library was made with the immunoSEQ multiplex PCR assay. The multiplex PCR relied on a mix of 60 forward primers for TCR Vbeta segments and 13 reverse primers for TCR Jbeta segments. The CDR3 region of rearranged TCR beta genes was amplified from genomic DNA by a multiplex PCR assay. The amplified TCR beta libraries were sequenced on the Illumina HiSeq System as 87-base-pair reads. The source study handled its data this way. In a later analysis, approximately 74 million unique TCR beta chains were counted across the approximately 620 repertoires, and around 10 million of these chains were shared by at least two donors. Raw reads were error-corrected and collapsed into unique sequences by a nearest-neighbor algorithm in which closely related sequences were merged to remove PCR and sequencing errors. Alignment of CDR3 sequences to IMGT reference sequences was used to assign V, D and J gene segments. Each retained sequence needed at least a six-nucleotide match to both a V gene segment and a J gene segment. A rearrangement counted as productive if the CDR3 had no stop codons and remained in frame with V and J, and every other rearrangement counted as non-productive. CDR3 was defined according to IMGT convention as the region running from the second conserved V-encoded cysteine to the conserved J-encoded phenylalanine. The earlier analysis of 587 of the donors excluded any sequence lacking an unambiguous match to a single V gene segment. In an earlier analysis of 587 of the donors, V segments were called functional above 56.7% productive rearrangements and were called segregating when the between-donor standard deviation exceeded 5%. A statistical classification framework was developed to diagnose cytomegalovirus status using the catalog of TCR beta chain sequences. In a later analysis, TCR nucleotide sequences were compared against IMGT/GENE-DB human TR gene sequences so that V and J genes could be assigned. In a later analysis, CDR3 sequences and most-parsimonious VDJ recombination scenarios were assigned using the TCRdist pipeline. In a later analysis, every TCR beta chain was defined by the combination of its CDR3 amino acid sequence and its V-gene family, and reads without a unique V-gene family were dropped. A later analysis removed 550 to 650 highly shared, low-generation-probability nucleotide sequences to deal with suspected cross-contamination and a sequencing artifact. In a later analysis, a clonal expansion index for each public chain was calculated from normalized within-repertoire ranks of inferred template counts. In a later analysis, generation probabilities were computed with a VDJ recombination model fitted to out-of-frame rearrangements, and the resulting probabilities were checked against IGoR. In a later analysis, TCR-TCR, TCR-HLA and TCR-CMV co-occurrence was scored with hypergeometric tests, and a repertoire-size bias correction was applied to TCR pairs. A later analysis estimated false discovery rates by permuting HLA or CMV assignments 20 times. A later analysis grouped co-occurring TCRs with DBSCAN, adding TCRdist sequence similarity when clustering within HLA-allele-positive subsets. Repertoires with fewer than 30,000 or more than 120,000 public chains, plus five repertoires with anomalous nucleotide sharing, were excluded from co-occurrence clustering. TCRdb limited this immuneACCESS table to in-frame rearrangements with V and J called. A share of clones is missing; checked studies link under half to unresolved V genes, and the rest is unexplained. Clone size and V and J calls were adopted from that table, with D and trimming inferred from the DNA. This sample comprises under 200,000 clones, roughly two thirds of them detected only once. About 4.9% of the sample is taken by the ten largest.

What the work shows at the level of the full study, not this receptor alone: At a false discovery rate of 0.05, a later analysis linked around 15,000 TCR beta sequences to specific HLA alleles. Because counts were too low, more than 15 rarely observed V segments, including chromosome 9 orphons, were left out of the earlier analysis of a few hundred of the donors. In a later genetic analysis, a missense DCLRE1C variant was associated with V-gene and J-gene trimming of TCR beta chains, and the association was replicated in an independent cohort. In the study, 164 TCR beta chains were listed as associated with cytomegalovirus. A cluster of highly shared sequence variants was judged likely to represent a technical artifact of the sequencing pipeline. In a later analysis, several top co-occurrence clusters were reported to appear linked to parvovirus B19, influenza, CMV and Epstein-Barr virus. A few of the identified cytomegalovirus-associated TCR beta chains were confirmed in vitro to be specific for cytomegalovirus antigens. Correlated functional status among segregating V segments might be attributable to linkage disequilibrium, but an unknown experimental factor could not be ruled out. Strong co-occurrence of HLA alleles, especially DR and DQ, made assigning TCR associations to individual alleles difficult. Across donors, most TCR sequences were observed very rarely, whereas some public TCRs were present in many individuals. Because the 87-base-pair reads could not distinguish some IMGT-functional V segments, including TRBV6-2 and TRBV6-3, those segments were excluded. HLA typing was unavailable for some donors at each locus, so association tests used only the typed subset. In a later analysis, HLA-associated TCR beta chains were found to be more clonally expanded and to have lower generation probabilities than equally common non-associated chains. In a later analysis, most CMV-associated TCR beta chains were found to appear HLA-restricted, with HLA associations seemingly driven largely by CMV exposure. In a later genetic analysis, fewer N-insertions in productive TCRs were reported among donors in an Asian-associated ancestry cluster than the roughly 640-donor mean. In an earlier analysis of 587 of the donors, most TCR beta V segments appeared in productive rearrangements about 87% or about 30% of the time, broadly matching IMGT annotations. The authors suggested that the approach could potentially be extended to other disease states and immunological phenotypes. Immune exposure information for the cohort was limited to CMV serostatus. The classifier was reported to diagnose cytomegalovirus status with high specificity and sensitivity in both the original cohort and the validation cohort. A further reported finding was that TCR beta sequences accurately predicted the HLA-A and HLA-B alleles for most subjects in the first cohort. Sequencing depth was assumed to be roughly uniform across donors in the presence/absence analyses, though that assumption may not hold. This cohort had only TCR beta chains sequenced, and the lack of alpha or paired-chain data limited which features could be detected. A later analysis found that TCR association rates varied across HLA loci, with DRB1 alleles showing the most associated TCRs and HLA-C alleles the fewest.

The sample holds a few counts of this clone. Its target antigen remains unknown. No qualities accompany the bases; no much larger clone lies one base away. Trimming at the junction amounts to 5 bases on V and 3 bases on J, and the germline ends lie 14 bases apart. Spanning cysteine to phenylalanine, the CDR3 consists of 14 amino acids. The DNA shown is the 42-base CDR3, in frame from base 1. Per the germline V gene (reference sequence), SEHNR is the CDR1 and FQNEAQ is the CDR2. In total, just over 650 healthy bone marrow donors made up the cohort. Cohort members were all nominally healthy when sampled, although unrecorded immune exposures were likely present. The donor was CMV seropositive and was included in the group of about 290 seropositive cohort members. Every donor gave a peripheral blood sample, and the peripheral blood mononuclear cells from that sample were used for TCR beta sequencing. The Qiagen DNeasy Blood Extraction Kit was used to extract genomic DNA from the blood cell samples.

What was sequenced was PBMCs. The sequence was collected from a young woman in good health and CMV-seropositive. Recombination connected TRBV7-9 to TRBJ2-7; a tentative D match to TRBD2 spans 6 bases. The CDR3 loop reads CASSPPRRGYEQYF. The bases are TGTGCCAGCAGCCCCCCCCGGCGGGGCTACGAGCAGTACTTC.